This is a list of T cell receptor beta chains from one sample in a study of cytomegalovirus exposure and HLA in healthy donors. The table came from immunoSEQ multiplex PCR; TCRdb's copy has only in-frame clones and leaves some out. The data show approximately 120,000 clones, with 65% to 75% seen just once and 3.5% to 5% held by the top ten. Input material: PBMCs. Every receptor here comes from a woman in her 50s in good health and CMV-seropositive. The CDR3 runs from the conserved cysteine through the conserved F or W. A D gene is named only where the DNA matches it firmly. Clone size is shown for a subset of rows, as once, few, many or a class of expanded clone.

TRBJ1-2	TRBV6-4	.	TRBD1	CASSDGGQGVSNYGYTF	TGTGCCAGCAGTGACGGGGGACAGGGTGTGTCCAACTATGGCTACACCTTC
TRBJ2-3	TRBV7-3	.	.	CASRGGTDTQYF	TGTGCCAGCAGAGGAGGCACAGATACGCAGTATTTT
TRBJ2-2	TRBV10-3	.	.	CAINQGMTSDGELFF	TGTGCCATCAACCAGGGCATGACGTCGGACGGGGAGCTGTTTTTT
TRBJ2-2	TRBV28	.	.	CASVESTGELFF	TGTGCCAGCGTTGAGAGCACCGGGGAGCTGTTTTTT
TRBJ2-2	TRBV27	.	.	CASSLTGLNTGELFF	TGTGCCAGCAGTTTAACGGGACTTAACACCGGGGAGCTGTTTTTT
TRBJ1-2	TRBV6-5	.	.	CASSYPGAVDGYTF	TGTGCCAGCAGTTACCCAGGGGCGGTCGATGGCTACACCTTC
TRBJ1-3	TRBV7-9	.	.	CASSSSGINLGNTIYF	TGTGCCAGCAGCTCGTCCGGGATCAACCTGGGAAACACCATATATTTT
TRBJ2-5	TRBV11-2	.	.	CASSLDPGQPETQYF	TGTGCCAGCAGCTTAGATCCTGGGCAACCAGAGACCCAGTACTTC
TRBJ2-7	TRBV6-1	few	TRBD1	CASSDLDRPSYEQYF	TGTGCCAGCAGTGATCTGGACAGGCCATCCTACGAGCAGTACTTC
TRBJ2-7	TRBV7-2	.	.	CASSPYTGSTYEQYF	TGTGCCAGCAGCCCGTATACAGGGTCTACCTACGAGCAGTACTTC
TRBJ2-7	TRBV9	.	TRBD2	CASSVGGSSYEQYF	TGTGCCAGCAGCGTAGGCGGGAGCTCCTACGAGCAGTACTTC
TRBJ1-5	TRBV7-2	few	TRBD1	CASRSPDRNANQPQHF	TGTGCCAGCAGATCCCCGGACAGGAACGCAAATCAGCCCCAGCATTTT
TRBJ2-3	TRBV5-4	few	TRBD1	CASSLQGATDTQYF	TGTGCCAGCAGCCTACAGGGGGCCACAGATACGCAGTATTTT
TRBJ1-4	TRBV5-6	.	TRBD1	CASSFGTGGDEKLFF	TGTGCCAGCAGCTTTGGGACAGGGGGGGATGAAAAACTGTTTTTT
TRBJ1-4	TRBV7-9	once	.	CASSLLPGRINEKLFF	TGTGCCAGCAGCTTATTACCAGGGAGGATTAATGAAAAACTGTTTTTT
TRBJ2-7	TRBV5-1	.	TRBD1	CASSFLISRDSNYEQYF	TGCGCCAGCAGCTTCTTAATTAGCCGGGACAGCAACTACGAGCAGTACTTC
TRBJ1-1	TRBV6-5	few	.	CASSYPPETFF	TGTGCCAGCAGTTACCCCCCCGAGACTTTCTTT
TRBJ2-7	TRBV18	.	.	CASSPAAGIYEQYF	TGTGCCAGCTCACCAGCTGCAGGGATCTACGAGCAGTACTTC
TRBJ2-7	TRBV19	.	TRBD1	CASSPGTGNTYEQYF	TGTGCCAGTAGTCCAGGGACAGGAAACACCTACGAGCAGTACTTC
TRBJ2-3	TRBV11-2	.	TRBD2	CATRLGGGFDTQYF	TGTGCCACCAGATTGGGCGGGGGGTTCGATACGCAGTATTTT
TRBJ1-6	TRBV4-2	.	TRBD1	CASSQEGRQGDSPLHF	TGTGCCAGCAGCCAAGAGGGGCGCCAGGGGGACTCACCCCTCCACTTT
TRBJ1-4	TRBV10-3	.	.	CAISTGSATNEKLFF	TGTGCCATCAGTACAGGATCTGCAACTAATGAAAAACTGTTTTTT
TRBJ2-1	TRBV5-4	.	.	CASSRDFEQFF	TGTGCCAGCAGCCGGGACTTTGAGCAGTTCTTC
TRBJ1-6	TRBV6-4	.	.	CPTGTGWLSYNSPLHF	TGTCCAACCGGCACAGGGTGGCTCTCCTATAATTCACCCCTCCACTTT
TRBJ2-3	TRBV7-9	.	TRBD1	CASSPGTGVSDTQYF	TGTGCCAGCAGCCCCGGGACAGGGGTGTCGGATACGCAGTATTTT
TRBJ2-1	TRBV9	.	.	CASSVGLSGAGFNEQFF	TGTGCCAGCAGCGTAGGCTTATCAGGGGCAGGTTTCAATGAGCAGTTCTTC
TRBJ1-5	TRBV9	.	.	CASSVASEEPQHF	TGTGCCAGCAGCGTAGCGTCAGAGGAGCCCCAGCATTTT
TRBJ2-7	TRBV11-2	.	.	CASSLGAGVSYEQYF	TGTGCCAGCAGCTTAGGGGCTGGCGTCTCCTACGAGCAGTACTTC
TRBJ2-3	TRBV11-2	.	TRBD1	CASSFRDSRVDTQYF	TGTGCCAGCAGCTTTAGGGACAGCCGCGTGGATACGCAGTATTTT
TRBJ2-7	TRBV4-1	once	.	CASSQWAYGGYEQYF	TGCGCCAGCAGCCAGTGGGCGTACGGGGGCTACGAGCAGTACTTC
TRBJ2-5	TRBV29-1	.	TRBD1	CSVERGTGGLETQYF	TGCAGCGTTGAAAGGGGTACAGGGGGCTTGGAGACCCAGTACTTC
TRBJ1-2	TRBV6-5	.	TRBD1	CASRYDRVNGYTF	TGTGCCAGCAGATACGACAGGGTTAATGGCTACACCTTC
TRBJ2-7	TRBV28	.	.	CASSPAQDWNYEQYF	TGTGCCAGCAGCCCCGCCCAGGACTGGAACTACGAGCAGTACTTC
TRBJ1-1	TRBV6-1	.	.	CASSLQTGGGAEAFF	TGTGCCAGCAGCCTTCAGACAGGCGGGGGGGCTGAAGCTTTCTTT
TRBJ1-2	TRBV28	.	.	CASSRPVGRGLVGYTF	TGTGCCAGCAGCCGTCCCGTAGGCAGGGGCCTTGTCGGCTACACCTTC
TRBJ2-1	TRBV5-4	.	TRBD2	CASSLGRGGSDEQFF	TGTGCCAGCAGCTTGGGACGGGGGGGTTCTGATGAGCAGTTCTTC
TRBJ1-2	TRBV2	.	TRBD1	CASSRIGQGYGYTF	TGTGCCAGCAGTCGAATAGGACAGGGATATGGCTACACCTTC
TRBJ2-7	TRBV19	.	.	CASSLENSYEQYF	TGTGCCAGCAGCCTGGAGAACTCCTACGAGCAGTACTTC
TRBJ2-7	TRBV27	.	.	CASSLFAGFHEQYF	TGTGCCAGCAGTTTATTTGCGGGTTTCCACGAGCAGTACTTC
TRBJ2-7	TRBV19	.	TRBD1	CASSKDTGGLNEQYF	TGTGCCAGTAGTAAGGACACAGGGGGCTTAAACGAGCAGTACTTC
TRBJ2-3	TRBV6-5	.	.	CASSSGLGTDTQYF	TGTGCCAGCAGTTCGGGACTGGGAACAGATACGCAGTATTTT
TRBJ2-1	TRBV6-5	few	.	CASRREGGPYNEQFF	TGTGCCAGCAGGAGAGAGGGAGGACCCTACAATGAGCAGTTCTTC